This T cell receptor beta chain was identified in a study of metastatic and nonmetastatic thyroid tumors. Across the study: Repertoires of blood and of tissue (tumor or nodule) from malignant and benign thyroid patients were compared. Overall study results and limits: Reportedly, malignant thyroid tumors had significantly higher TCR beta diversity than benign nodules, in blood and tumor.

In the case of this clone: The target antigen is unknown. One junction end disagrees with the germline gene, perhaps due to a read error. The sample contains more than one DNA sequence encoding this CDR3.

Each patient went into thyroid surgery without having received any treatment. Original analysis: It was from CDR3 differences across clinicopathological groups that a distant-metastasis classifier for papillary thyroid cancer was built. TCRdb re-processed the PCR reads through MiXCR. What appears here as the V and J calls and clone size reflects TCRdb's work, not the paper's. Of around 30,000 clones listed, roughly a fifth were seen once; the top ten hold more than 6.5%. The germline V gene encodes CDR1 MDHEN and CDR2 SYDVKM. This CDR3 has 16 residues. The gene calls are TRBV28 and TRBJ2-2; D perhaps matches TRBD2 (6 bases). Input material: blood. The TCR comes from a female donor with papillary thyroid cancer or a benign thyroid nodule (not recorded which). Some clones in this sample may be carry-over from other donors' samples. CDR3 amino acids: CASSLGGRMGSGELFF. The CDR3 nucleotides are TGTGCCAGTAGTTTAGGAGGGCGGATGGGGTCCGGGGAGCTGTTCTTT.